Listed below are T cell receptor beta chains from one sample, sequenced in a study of cytomegalovirus exposure and HLA in healthy donors. Assay used: immunoSEQ multiplex PCR; TCRdb lists only in-frame clones, some missing. Its table records 60,000 or so clones. The sample comprised PBMCs. Receptor source: a man between 45 and 60 years old in good health and CMV-seropositive. Both conserved end residues are part of each CDR3. Fields, in order: D gene, J gene, V gene, clone size, CDR3 DNA, CDR3 protein. A D gene is named only where the DNA matches it firmly. Some rows mark clone size as missing; the rest say once, few, many or name a class of expanded clone.

d_gene: TRBD2
j_gene: TRBJ2-4
v_gene: TRBV29-1
abundance: -
CDR3nt: TGCAGCGTTGAAGGGGTGGGGGGGAGTGTGAACATTCAGTACTTC
CDR3aa: CSVEGVGGSVNIQYF

d_gene: -
j_gene: TRBJ2-5
v_gene: TRBV14
abundance: -
CDR3nt: TGTGCCAGCGGGGTCCGGGGAGGAGAGACCCAGTACTTC
CDR3aa: CASGVRGGETQYF

d_gene: -
j_gene: TRBJ2-1
v_gene: TRBV11-2
abundance: medium-sized
CDR3nt: TGTGCCAGCAGCCTTGACTACTCCTACAATGAGCAGTTCTTC
CDR3aa: CASSLDYSYNEQFF

d_gene: TRBD1
j_gene: TRBJ2-5
v_gene: TRBV19
abundance: -
CDR3nt: TGTGCCAGTACCCTTGGAGGGACAGGGGTAGAGAGAGAGACCCAGTACTTC
CDR3aa: CASTLGGTGVERETQYF

d_gene: -
j_gene: TRBJ2-1
v_gene: TRBV7-9
abundance: -
CDR3nt: TGTGCCAGCAGCCGACTAGAGCATGAGCAGTTCTTC
CDR3aa: CASSRLEHEQFF

d_gene: -
j_gene: TRBJ1-5
v_gene: TRBV18
abundance: -
CDR3nt: TGTGCCAGCTCACCCCGGGTCAATCAGCCCCAGCATTTT
CDR3aa: CASSPRVNQPQHF

d_gene: -
j_gene: TRBJ2-1
v_gene: TRBV4-3
abundance: -
CDR3nt: TGCGCCAGCAGCCAAGATGGAGGAGGGGCGTCCTACAATGAGCAGTTCTTC
CDR3aa: CASSQDGGGASYNEQFF

d_gene: -
j_gene: TRBJ1-2
v_gene: TRBV5-1
abundance: -
CDR3nt: TGCGCCAGCAGCTTGGCTACAGGGTATGGCTACACCTTC
CDR3aa: CASSLATGYGYTF

d_gene: -
j_gene: TRBJ2-7
v_gene: TRBV7-9
abundance: -
CDR3nt: TGTGCCAGCAGCTCGGGACAGGGGAGCGGGAGGGCCTTCTACGAGCAGTACTTC
CDR3aa: CASSSGQGSGRAFYEQYF

d_gene: -
j_gene: TRBJ2-7
v_gene: TRBV5-1
abundance: -
CDR3nt: TGCGCCAGCAGCTTGGCAGCCAGGGGCGACGAGCAGTACTTC
CDR3aa: CASSLAARGDEQYF